There are a few counts of the clone carrying this TCR beta chain. Germline CDR1 SGHDT, CDR2 YYEEEE. This CDR3 has 17 amino acids. V lost 4 bases to trimming and J lost 0 bases, with 17 bases between them. TCRdb reprocessed the 5' RACE reads via MiXCR and lists one record per CDR3 protein. The table records hundreds of thousands of distinct CDR3 sequences, 8% to 9% of them present only once. This record comes from a study of T-cell memory formation after mild COVID-19. The sample taken for sequencing was PBMCs or a T cell subset sorted from them (not recorded which). This clonotype was sampled from a man younger than 35 who had mild COVID-19 (a few samples of this study predate the infection). Cell type and time point are not known. This chain joins TRBV5-6 and TRBJ2-1; D gene ambiguous. The CDR3 sequence is CASSEDRASSSYNEQFF. The CDR3 DNA follows: TGTGCCAGCAGCGAGGACCGAGCCTCTAGCTCCTACAATGAGCAGTTCTTC.